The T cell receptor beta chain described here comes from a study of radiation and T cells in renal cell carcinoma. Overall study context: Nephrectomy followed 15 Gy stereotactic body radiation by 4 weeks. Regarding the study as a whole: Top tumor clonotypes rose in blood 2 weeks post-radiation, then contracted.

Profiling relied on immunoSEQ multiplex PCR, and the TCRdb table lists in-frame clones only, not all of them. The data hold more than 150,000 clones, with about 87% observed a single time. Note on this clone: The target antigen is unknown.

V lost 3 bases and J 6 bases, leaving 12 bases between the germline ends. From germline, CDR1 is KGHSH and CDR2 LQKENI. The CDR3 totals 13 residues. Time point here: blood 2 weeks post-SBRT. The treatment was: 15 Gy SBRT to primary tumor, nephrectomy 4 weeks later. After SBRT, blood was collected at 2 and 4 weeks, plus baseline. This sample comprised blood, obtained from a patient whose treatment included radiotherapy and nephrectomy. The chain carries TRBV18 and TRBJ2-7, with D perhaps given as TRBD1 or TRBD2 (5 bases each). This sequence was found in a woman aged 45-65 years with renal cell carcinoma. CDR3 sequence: CASSPGSGPEQYF. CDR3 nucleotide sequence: TGTGCCAGCTCACCGGGTTCGGGGCCCGAGCAGTACTTC.